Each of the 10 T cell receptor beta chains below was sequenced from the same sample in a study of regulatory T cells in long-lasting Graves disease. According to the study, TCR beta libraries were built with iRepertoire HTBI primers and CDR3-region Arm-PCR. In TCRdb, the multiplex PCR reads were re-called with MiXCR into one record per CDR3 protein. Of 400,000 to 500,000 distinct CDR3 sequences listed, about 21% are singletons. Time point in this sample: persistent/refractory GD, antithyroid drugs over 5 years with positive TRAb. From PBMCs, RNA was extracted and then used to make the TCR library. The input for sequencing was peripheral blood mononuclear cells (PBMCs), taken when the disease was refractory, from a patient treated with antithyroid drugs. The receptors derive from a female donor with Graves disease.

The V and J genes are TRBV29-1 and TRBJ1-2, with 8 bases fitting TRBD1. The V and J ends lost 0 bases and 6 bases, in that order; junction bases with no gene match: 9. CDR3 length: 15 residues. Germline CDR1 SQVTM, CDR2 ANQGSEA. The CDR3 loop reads CSVEDLTGDLDGYTF. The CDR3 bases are TGCAGCGTTGAAGACCTGACAGGGGATTTGGATGGCTACACCTTC.

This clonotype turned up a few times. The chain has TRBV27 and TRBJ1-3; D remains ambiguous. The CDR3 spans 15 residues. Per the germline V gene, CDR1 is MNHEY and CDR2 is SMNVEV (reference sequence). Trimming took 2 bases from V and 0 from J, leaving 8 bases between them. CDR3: CASSLRSGSGNTIYF. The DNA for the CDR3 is TGTGCCAGCAGTTTACGGTCAGGCTCTGGAAACACCATATATTTT.

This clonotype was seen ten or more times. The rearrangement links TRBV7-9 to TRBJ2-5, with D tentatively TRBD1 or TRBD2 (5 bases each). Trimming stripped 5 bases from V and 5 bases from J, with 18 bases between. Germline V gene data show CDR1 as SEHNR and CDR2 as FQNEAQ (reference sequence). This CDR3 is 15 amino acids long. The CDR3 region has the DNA TGTGCCAGCAGCCCTAGTGGTCTAGGGGAGGAGACCCAGTACTTC. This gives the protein CASSPSGLGEETQYF.

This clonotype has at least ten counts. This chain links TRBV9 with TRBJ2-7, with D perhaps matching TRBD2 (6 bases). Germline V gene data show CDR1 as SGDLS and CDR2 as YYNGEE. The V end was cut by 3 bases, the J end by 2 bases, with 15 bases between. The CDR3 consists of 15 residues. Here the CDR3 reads CASSASGDPTYEQYF. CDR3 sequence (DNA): TGTGCCAGCAGCGCATCGGGGGACCCCACCTACGAGCAGTACTTC. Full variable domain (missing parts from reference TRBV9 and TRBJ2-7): DSGVTQTPKHLITATGQRVTLRCSPRSGDLSVYWYQQSLDQGLQFLIQYYNGEERAKGNILERFSAQQFPDLHSELNLSSLELGDSALYFCASSASGDPTYEQYFGPGTRLTVT.

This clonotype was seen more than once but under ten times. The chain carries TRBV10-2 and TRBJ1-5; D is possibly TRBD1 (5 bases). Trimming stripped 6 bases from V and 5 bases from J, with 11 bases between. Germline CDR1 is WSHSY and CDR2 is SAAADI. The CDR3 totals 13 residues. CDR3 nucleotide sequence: TGCGCCAGCAGACGGGGCAATGATCAGCCCCAGCATTTT. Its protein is CASRRGNDQPQHF.

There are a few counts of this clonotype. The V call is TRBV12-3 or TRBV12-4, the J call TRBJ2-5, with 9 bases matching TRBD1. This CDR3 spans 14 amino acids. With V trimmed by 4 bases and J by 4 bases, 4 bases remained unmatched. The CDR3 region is CASSSTGGRETQYF. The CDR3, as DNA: TGTGCCAGCAGTTCTACAGGGGGCCGAGAGACCCAGTACTTC.

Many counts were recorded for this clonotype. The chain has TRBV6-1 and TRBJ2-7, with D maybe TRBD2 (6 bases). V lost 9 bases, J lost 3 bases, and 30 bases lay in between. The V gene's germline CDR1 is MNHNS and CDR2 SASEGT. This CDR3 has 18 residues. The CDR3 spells CARDAVKGESSEYYEQYF. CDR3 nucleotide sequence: TGTGCCAGGGACGCAGTGAAAGGGGAGTCTAGCGAATACTACGAGCAGTACTTC.

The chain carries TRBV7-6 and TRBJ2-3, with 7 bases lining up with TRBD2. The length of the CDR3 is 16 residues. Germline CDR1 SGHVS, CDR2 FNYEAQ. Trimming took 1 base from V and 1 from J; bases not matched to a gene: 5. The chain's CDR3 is CASSLGVGLGTDTQYF. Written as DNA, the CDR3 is TGTGCCAGCAGCTTAGGGGTCGGACTAGGCACAGATACGCAGTATTTT.

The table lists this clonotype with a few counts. CDR3 loop: CASSLTGEANVLTF. CDR3 sequence (DNA): TGTGCCAGCAGCTTAACAGGGGAGGCCAACGTCCTGACTTTC. The V call is TRBV7-3, the J call TRBJ2-6; D is perhaps TRBD1 (5 bases). V was trimmed by 0 bases and J by 6 bases, leaving 6 bases between them. CDR3 length: 14 amino acids. Germline CDR1 SGHTA, CDR2 FQGTGA. The variable domain in full, completed from reference TRBV7-3 and TRBJ2-6, reads GAGVSQTPSNKVTEKGKYVELRCDPISGHTALYWYRQSLGQGPEFLIYFQGTGAADDSGLPNDRFFAVRPEGSVSTLKIQRTERGDSAVYLCASSLTGEANVLTFGAGSRLTVL.

The CDR3 nucleotides are TGTGCCACCATTAATCCAGGGGCCGGGGAGCTGTTTTTT. This sequence encodes CATINPGAGELFF. This chain uses TRBV7-2 with TRBJ2-2; D perhaps matches TRBD1 (6 bases). This CDR3 region has 13 residues. The V and J ends lost 10 bases and 6 bases respectively, with 15 bases between them. Per germline, CDR1 SGHTA and CDR2 FQGNSA.